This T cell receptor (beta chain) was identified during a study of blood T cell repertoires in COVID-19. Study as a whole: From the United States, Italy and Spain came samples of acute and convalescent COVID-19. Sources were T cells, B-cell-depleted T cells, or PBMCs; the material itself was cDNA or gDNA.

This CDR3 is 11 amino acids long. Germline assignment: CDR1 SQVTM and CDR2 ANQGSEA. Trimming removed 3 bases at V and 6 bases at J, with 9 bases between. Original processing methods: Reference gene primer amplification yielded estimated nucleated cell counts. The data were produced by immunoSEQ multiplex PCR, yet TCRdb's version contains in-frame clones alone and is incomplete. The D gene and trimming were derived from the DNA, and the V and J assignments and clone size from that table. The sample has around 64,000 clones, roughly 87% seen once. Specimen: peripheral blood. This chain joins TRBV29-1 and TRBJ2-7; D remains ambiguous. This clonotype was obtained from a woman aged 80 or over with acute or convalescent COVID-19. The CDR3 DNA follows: TGCAGCGTTGACGCCGGTCGCGAGCAGTACTTC. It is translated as CSVDAGREQYF.